Listed here are 9 T cell receptor beta chains from one sample, sequenced in a study of vaccination effects on CD4 cells after COVID-19. For these TCRs, the target antigens are not known. ViraFEST used viral peptide pools to expand antigen-specific CD4+ T cells before sequencing. CD4+ T cells were isolated after about nine days of culture. Only in-frame clones appear in the TCRdb table, and some are missing; sequencing was by immunoSEQ multiplex PCR. The data show some 11,000 clones, roughly 74% seen once. The sample consisted of CD4+ T cells from PBMCs cultured with HCoV-229E spike peptides, taken before COVID-19 vaccination. Receptors were obtained from a human donor who received a COVID-19 vaccine.

The chain is built from TRBV6-5 and TRBJ1-1; no clear D. The germline V and J ends were trimmed by 8 bases and 4 bases, with 14 bases remaining between them. The germline CDR1 and CDR2 sequences are MNHEY and SVGAGI. This CDR3 contains 13 residues. The CDR3 here is CASRVATGTEAFF. CDR3 sequence (DNA): TGTGCCAGCCGGGTCGCGACGGGCACTGAAGCTTTCTTT.

This clone has a single count. J is TRBJ1-1 and V is TRBV11-2; D gene ambiguous. Per germline, CDR1 SGHAT and CDR2 FQNNGV. V lost 5 bases to trimming and J lost 0 bases, with 10 bases between them. CDR3 size: 14 residues. CDR3 sequence (DNA): TGTGCCAGCAGCCCAGGCCCGGTGAACACTGAAGCTTTCTTT. Protein: CASSPGPVNTEAFF.

This clone was observed a handful of times. The chain has TRBV7-9 and TRBJ2-7; a possible D gene is TRBD1 (7 bases). V was clipped by 5 bases and J by 3 bases, with 8 bases between them. CDR3 length: 12 amino acids. Germline CDR1 reads SEHNR; CDR2 reads FQNEAQ (reference sequence). In DNA form, the CDR3 reads TGTGCCAGCAGCCAGGGGGGCTACGAGCAGTACTTC. Translating gives CASSQGGYEQYF.

This rearrangement joins TRBV6-2 or TRBV6-3 to TRBJ2-2; D not resolved. The CDR3 runs to 14 residues. V was trimmed by 2 bases and J by 7 bases, leaving 11 bases between them. CDR1 and CDR2 from the germline V gene are MNHEY and SVGEGT. The CDR3 protein is CASSYGRLNGELFF. The CDR3 nucleotides are TGTGCCAGCAGTTACGGGCGGCTCAACGGGGAGCTGTTTTTT.

This clone was recorded only once. The chain carries TRBV5-6 and TRBJ2-6, with TRBD1 as a possible D gene (6 bases). The CDR3 spans 17 residues. Germline V gene data show CDR1 as SGHDT and CDR2 as YYEEEE. The germline V and J ends were trimmed by 4 bases and 1 base, with 15 bases remaining between them. The CDR3 nucleotides are TGTGCCAGCAGCCCCAGGGACACTAGATCTGGGGCCAACGTCCTGACTTTC. It encodes CASSPRDTRSGANVLTF.

J is TRBJ2-7 and V is TRBV9, with D perhaps matching TRBD1 (6 bases). V lost 0 bases and J 10 bases, leaving 14 bases between the germline ends. The CDR3 loop spans 13 amino acids. Germline V gives CDR1 SGDLS, CDR2 YYNGEE. The CDR3 DNA follows: TGTGCCAGCAGCGTAGGGGATGGGACACGACAGTACTTC. Its translation is CASSVGDGTRQYF.

The chain uses TRBV7-9 and TRBJ2-3, with TRBD2 identical over 10 bases. Per the germline V gene, CDR1 is SEHNR and CDR2 is FQNEAQ (reference sequence). The CDR3 length is 16 residues. V lost 4 bases, J lost 4 bases, and 8 bases stayed unmatched. As DNA, the CDR3 is TGTGCCAGCAGCTGGTCCTTAGCGGGAGGAGCAGATACGCAGTATTTT. Encoded protein: CASSWSLAGGADTQYF. Looking up the rest from reference TRBV7-9 and TRBJ2-3 gives the full variable domain: DTGVSQNPRHKITKRGQNVTFRCDPISEHNRLYWYRQTLGQGPEFLTYFQNEAQLEKSRLLSDRFSAERPKGSFSTLEIQRTEQGDSAMYLCASSWSLAGGADTQYFGPGTRLTVL.

This clone was seen only a few times. The chain combines TRBV7-8 with TRBJ1-2; 10 bases are a match to TRBD1. V was clipped by 5 bases and J by 6 bases; unmatched bases: 3. This CDR3 region has 13 residues. CDR1 is SGHVS and CDR2 is FQNEAQ in the germline V gene. The CDR3 coding sequence is TGTGCCAGCAGCCTTGGACAGGGGGATGGCTACACCTTC. Amino acid sequence: CASSLGQGDGYTF. The entire variable domain, with the rest obtained from reference TRBV7-8 and TRBJ1-2, is as follows: GAGVSQSPRYKVAKRGQDVALRCDPISGHVSLFWYQQALGQGPEFLTYFQNEAQLDKSGLPSDRFFAERPEGSVSTLKIQRTQQEDSAVYLCASSLGQGDGYTFGSGTRLTVV.

The genes are TRBV9 and TRBJ2-2, with 12 bases identical to TRBD1. CDR1 SGDLS and CDR2 YYNGEE come from the germline V gene. V lost 3 bases, J lost 6 bases, and 9 bases stayed unmatched. The CDR3 runs to 17 residues. CDR3 sequence (DNA): TGTGCCAGCAGCGCGACGGGACAGGGGGCAATCGCCGGGGAGCTGTTTTTT. Protein: CASSATGQGAIAGELFF.